This passage covers 21 T cell receptor beta chains from one sample sequenced in a study of T cells in Graves' hyperthyroidism and ophthalmopathy. Researchers took RNA transcripts and amplified the TCR beta CDR3 regions from them. Researchers ran a first-round RT-PCR on the TCR CDR3 using the HTBI primer set. MiXCR was run by TCRdb on the multiplex PCR reads, yielding one entry per CDR3 protein. The sample lists about 720,000 distinct CDR3 sequences; approximately 18% were seen once. Material for sequencing was blood. These receptors were taken from a woman between 50 and 59 years old with Graves' hyperthyroidism that later progressed to Graves' ophthalmopathy.

This clonotype was seen many times. This chain connects TRBV5-5 to TRBJ1-2; tentatively, D is TRBD1 (6 bases). This CDR3 is 15 amino acids long. Germline V gene lookup returns CDR1 SGHKS and CDR2 YYEKEE (reference sequence). Trimming took off 4 bases at V and 0 bases at J, with 13 bases between the two ends. CDR3 amino acids: CASSGGQRTNYGYTF. CDR3 nucleotides: TGTGCCAGCAGCGGAGGACAGCGAACTAACTATGGCTACACCTTC.

This clonotype was counted many times. The chain recombines TRBV7-2 with TRBJ1-5; weak D call: TRBD1 (6 bases). With 4 bases removed from V and 7 bases from J, the gap between germline ends came to 20 bases. CDR3 size: 16 residues. Germline CDR1 is SGHTA and CDR2 is FQGNSA. The CDR3 nucleotides read TGTGCCAGCAGCTCTAGGGGGGGGCCGTCGGGCCAGCCCCAGCATTTT. Its protein is CASSSRGGPSGQPQHF.

This clonotype was counted ten times or more. J is TRBJ1-2 and V is TRBV6-5; 9 bases agree with TRBD1. The ends lost 2 bases at V and 4 bases at J; junction bases unmatched: 8. Per the germline V gene, CDR1 is MNHEY and CDR2 is SVGAGI. This CDR3 has 16 amino acids. The CDR3 DNA reads as TGTGCCAGCAGTTACGCGCACAGGGGGCGCACCTATGGCTACACCTTC. It yields the protein CASSYAHRGRTYGYTF.

The chain uses TRBV2 and TRBJ1-1, with D possibly being TRBD1 (6 bases). The CDR3 runs to 16 residues. Germline CDR1 SNHLY, CDR2 FYNNEI. The V end lost 7 bases, the J end lost 5 bases, and 23 bases lay between the germline ends. The CDR3, as DNA: TGTGCCAGCACCAGGGTGGGGGGGCCGATGGGGACTGAAGCTTTCTTT. Translated: CASTRVGGPMGTEAFF.

This clonotype came up a few times. V is TRBV3-1 and J is TRBJ1-1; weak D call: TRBD1 (6 bases). The CDR3 consists of 15 residues. CDR1 is LGHDT and CDR2 is YNNKEL in the germline V gene (reference sequence). With 8 bases removed from V and 0 bases from J, the gap between germline ends came to 16 bases. The CDR3 DNA reads as TGTGCCAGCGTCCGGGCGGGGGGCATGAACACTGAAGCTTTCTTT. It codes for CASVRAGGMNTEAFF.

The chain recombines TRBV20-1 with TRBJ2-1, with TRBD2 matching over 11 bases. Germline V gene lookup returns CDR1 DFQATT and CDR2 SNEGSKA (reference sequence). Unmatched junction bases numbered 11, after V lost 5 bases and J lost 8 bases. The CDR3 runs to 15 residues. The CDR3 sequence: CSAPRLAGSFDEQFF. The CDR3 DNA reads TGCAGTGCTCCTCGACTAGCGGGGAGTTTTGATGAGCAGTTCTTC.

A few counts support this clonotype. The V call is TRBV2, the J call TRBJ1-5, with D perhaps TRBD1 (5 bases). The CDR3 has 13 residues. V was clipped by 4 bases and J by 4 bases, with 8 bases between them. CDR1 is SNHLY and CDR2 is FYNNEI in the germline V gene. The CDR3 sequence: CASSGDWNQPQHF. The CDR3 nucleotides read TGTGCCAGCAGTGGGGACTGGAATCAGCCCCAGCATTTT.

The V and J genes are TRBV18 and TRBJ1-2, with TRBD1 as a possible D gene (5 bases). CDR3 size: 15 residues. Germline assignment: CDR1 KGHSH and CDR2 LQKENI. V gave up 0 bases and J gave up 4 bases, with 12 bases separating them. The CDR3 DNA sequence: TGTGCCAGCTCACCACCTGCGGCAGGGCTCTATGGCTACACCTTC. Amino acids: CASSPPAAGLYGYTF.

The CDR3 here is CASSLVRGRVNTEAFF. The CDR3 bases are TGTGCCAGCAGCTTAGTGAGGGGGCGGGTGAACACTGAAGCTTTCTTT. The genes are TRBV7-8 and TRBJ1-1; TRBD1 matches 7 bases. J gave up 0 bases and V 1 base, and 5 bases lay outside the gene matches. In germline, CDR1 is SGHVS, CDR2 FQNEAQ. This CDR3 region has 16 residues. The variable domain in full, completed from reference TRBV7-8 and TRBJ1-1, reads GAGVSQSPRYKVAKRGQDVALRCDPISGHVSLFWYQQALGQGPEFLTYFQNEAQLDKSGLPSDRFFAERPEGSVSTLKIQRTQQEDSAVYLCASSLVRGRVNTEAFFGQGTRLTVV.

This clonotype was counted ten times or more. The chain links TRBV3-1 to TRBJ1-1; 7 nucleotides agree with TRBD1. The CDR3 length is 15 residues. CDR1 LGHDT and CDR2 YNNKEL come from the germline V gene (reference sequence). V lost 6 bases to trimming and J lost 0 bases; unmatched junction nucleotides: 7. The CDR3 DNA reads TGTGCCAGCAGACTACCGGGACAGATGAACACTGAAGCTTTCTTT. It specifies CASRLPGQMNTEAFF.

This clonotype was detected many times. J is TRBJ1-2 and V is TRBV27; no firm D call. Trimming took off 4 bases at V and 7 bases at J, with 19 bases between the two ends. The CDR3 spans 15 residues. Germline lookup yields CDR1 MNHEY and CDR2 SMNVEV (reference sequence). CDR3 loop: CASSSTEASRFGYTF. Written as DNA, the CDR3 is TGTGCCAGCAGTTCTACTGAGGCCTCCCGATTTGGCTACACCTTC.

The chain carries TRBV19 and TRBJ1-1; D is undetermined. This CDR3 spans 13 amino acids. V was clipped by 3 bases and J by 1 base, with 6 bases between them. Germline CDR1 LNHDA, CDR2 SQIVND (reference sequence). CDR3 protein: CASSMDWNTEAFF. Here the CDR3 DNA reads TGTGCCAGTAGTATGGACTGGAACACTGAAGCTTTCTTT.

This clonotype has at least ten counts. The chain recombines TRBV7-3 with TRBJ2-7; 8 bases match TRBD2. Germline assignment: CDR1 SGHTA and CDR2 FQGTGA. CDR3 length: 14 amino acids. J was trimmed by 1 base and V by 5 bases; bases with no gene match: 4. This CDR3 is CASSPSGPSYEQYF. CDR3 DNA sequence: TGTGCCAGCAGCCCTAGCGGGCCATCCTACGAGCAGTACTTC.

This clonotype was detected a few times. The chain joins TRBV7-9 to TRBJ2-6; D call uncertain. The V gene's germline CDR1 is SEHNR and CDR2 FQNEAQ (reference sequence). There are 14 residues in the CDR3. The ends were cut back, 5 bases at V and 1 base at J, with 6 bases in the middle. The CDR3 DNA is TGTGCCAGCAGCCGCATGTCTGGGGCCAACGTCCTGACTTTC. Translating it yields CASSRMSGANVLTF.

This clonotype was seen many times. One junction end disagrees with the germline gene, perhaps due to a read error. V usage is TRBV6-1 and J usage is TRBJ2-1, with 11 bases identical to TRBD2. The CDR3 is 17 residues long. Germline V lookup: CDR1 MNHNS, CDR2 SASEGT. CDR3 sequence reads: CASSLDLAGGRNNEQFF. In DNA form, the CDR3 reads TGTGCCAGCAGTTTGGATTTAGCGGGGGGGAGAAACAATGAACAGTTCTTC.

This clonotype occurred many times. This chain links TRBV12-5 with TRBJ2-3, with D perhaps TRBD1 or TRBD2 (5 bases each). The ends were cut back, 6 bases at V and 1 base at J, with 14 bases in the middle. The germline V gene encodes CDR1 LGHNT and CDR2 FRNRAP. CDR3 size: 15 residues. The CDR3 coding sequence is TGTGCTAGTGGGGGGACCTCGGTGGGCACAGATACGCAGTATTTT. It yields the protein CASGGTSVGTDTQYF.

This rearrangement joins TRBV20-1 to TRBJ1-2; no clear D gene. This CDR3 has 11 residues. Germline assignment: CDR1 DFQATT and CDR2 SNEGSKA (reference sequence). V shed 6 bases and J shed 5 bases, with 10 bases lying between them. The CDR3 sequence: CSATGLYGYTF. Written as DNA, the CDR3 is TGCAGTGCCACCGGGCTATATGGCTACACCTTC.

In its sample, this clonotype was seen many times. V is TRBV7-8 and J is TRBJ1-2; weak D call: TRBD1 (5 bases). There are 13 residues in the CDR3. Germline V gene data show CDR1 as SGHVS and CDR2 as FQNEAQ. Deletions cut 4 bases from V and 4 bases from J, with 10 bases between. The CDR3 nucleotides read TGTGCCAGCAGCTACCGGGGGAGCTATGGCTACACCTTC. Residues: CASSYRGSYGYTF.

Ten or more counts support this clonotype. The CDR3 sequence: CASSLLAGGNTGELFF. In nucleotides, the CDR3 is TGTGCCAGCAGCTTATTAGCGGGCGGAAACACCGGGGAGCTGTTTTTT. The chain has TRBV7-3 and TRBJ2-2, with 7 bases identical to TRBD2. This CDR3 has 16 residues. Looked up from germline, CDR1 is SGHTA and CDR2 is FQGTGA. With 2 bases clipped from V and 2 bases from J, the junction kept 5 bases outside the gene matches.

The chain carries TRBV27 and TRBJ1-3; no reliable D call. The CDR3 has 18 amino acids. In germline, CDR1 is MNHEY, CDR2 SMNVEV (reference sequence). V lost 0 bases and J 0 bases, leaving 15 bases between the germline ends. Written as DNA, the CDR3 is TGTGCCAGCAGTTTATCCGCTCCCCTGGCAGACTCTGGAAACACCATATATTTT. As protein: CASSLSAPLADSGNTIYF.

The genes are TRBV7-6 and TRBJ1-6, with 7 bases identical to TRBD1. J lost 0 bases, V lost 2 bases, and 13 bases had no gene match. This CDR3 region has 20 residues. The V gene's germline CDR1 is SGHVS and CDR2 FNYEAQ. In DNA, the CDR3 is TGTGCCAGCAGCTTAATAGCGGGGACAGAGGTTCACTCCTATAATTCACCCCTCCACTTT. Translated, it gives CASSLIAGTEVHSYNSPLHF.